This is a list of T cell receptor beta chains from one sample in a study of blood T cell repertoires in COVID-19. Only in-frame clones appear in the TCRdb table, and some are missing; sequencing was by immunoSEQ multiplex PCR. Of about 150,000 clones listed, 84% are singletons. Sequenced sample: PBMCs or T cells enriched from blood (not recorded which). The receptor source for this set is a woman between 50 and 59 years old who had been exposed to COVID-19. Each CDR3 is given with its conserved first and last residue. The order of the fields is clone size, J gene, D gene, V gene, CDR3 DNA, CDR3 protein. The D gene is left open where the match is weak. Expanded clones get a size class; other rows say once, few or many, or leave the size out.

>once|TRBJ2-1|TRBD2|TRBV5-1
TGCGCCAGCAGCGTTAGCGGGACCTCCTACAATGAGCAGTTCTTC
CASSVSGTSYNEQFF
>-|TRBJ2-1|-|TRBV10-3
TGTGCTACAGGGAAGGCATACAATGAGCAGTTCTTC
CATGKAYNEQFF
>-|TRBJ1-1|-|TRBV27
TGTGCCAGCCGCAAGGGCGGGCTAATGAACACTGAAGCTTTCTTT
CASRKGGLMNTEAFF
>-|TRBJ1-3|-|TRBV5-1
TGCGCCAGCAGCTTAACCGGACAGTTCTCTGGAAACACCATATATTTT
CASSLTGQFSGNTIYF
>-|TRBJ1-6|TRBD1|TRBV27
TGTGCCAGCAGATCCCCGGACAGGGCAAATTCACCCCTCCACTTT
CASRSPDRANSPLHF
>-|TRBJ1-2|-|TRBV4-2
TGTGCCAGCAGCCCGCCACCGGGAAGTTCTCATTATGGCTACACCTTC
CASSPPPGSSHYGYTF
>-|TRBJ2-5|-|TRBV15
TGTGCCACCAAGGGGAACCAAGAGACCCAGTACTTC
CATKGNQETQYF
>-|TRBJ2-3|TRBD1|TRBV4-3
TGCGCCAGCAGCCAAGGCGTAACCCCGGGACAGGGCACAGATACGCAGTATTTT
CASSQGVTPGQGTDTQYF
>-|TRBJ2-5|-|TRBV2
TGTGCCAGCAGTGACCAGGGAATCAACCAAGAGACCCAGTACTTC
CASSDQGINQETQYF
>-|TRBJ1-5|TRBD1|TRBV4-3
TGCGCCAGCAGCCAACGACAGGGGGGACAGCCCCAGCATTTT
CASSQRQGGQPQHF
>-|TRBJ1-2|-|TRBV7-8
TGTGCCAGCAGCTTAGGGACAGCTCCCACCGCAGGGGTTTATGGCTACACCTTC
CASSLGTAPTAGVYGYTF
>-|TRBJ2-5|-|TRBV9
TGTGCCAGCAGCGCCGGTGGAGGGGACGCACTACAAGAGACCCAGTACTTC
CASSAGGGDALQETQYF
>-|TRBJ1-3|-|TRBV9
TGTGCCAGCAGCGTCTACGGAGCTTCTGGAAACACCATATATTTT
CASSVYGASGNTIYF
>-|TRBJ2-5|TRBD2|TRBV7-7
TGTGCCAGCAGCCCGCGACTAGCGGGAGTGCGAGAGACCCAGTACTTC
CASSPRLAGVRETQYF
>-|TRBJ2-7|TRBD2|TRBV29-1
TGCAGCGTTCGTCGACGGAGGGGGCATGGAACTAGCGGGAGCCCCTTCTCCTACGAGCAGTACTTC
CSVRRRRGHGTSGSPFSYEQYF
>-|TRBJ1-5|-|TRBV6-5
TGTGCCACCCAAACAGGAACTTATAGCAATCAGCCCCAGCATTTT
CATQTGTYSNQPQHF
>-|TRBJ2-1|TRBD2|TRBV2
TGTGCCAGCAGCCGTACTAGCGGGAGGCTTTACAATGAGCAGTTCTTC
CASSRTSGRLYNEQFF
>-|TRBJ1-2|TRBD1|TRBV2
TGTGCCAGCAGCGAAGGACAGGGAAGGGACTATGGCTACACCTTC
CASSEGQGRDYGYTF
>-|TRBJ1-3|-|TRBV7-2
TGTGCCAGCAGCTTTGGACAGCTCCTCTCTGGAAACACCATATATTTT
CASSFGQLLSGNTIYF
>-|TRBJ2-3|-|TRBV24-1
TGTGCCACCAGTGACTCAAATGCCGGGATCTACACAGATACGCAGTATTTT
CATSDSNAGIYTDTQYF
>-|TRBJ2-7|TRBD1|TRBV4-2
TGTGCCAGCAGCCAAGAGGGACAGGGGGCTTACGAGCAGTACTTC
CASSQEGQGAYEQYF
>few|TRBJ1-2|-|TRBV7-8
TGTGCCAGCAGCTTTGCGGAAGGCTATGGCTACACCTTC
CASSFAEGYGYTF
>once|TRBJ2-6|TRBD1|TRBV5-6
TGTGCCAGCAGGGGGGCTCGGACAGGACGTACCTCTGGGGCCAACGTCCTGACTTTC
CASRGARTGRTSGANVLTF
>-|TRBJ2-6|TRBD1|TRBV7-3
TGTGCCAGCAGCCTCGCGGACAGGCTTGCTGGGGCCAACGTCCTGACTTTC
CASSLADRLAGANVLTF
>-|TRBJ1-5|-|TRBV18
TGTGCCAGCTCACCAATGGGGGCCCAGCCCCAGCATTTT
CASSPMGAQPQHF
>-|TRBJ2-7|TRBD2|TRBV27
TGTGCCAGCAGTTTAGGTAATAGCGGGAGATTAACCTACGAGCAGTACTTC
CASSLGNSGRLTYEQYF
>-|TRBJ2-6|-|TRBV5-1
TGCGCCAGCCGGGCGGACATCGCTGGGGCCAACGTCCTGACTTTC
CASRADIAGANVLTF
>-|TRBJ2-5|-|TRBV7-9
TGTGCCAGCAGCTTTATAGATCTGGAGACCCAGTACTTC
CASSFIDLETQYF
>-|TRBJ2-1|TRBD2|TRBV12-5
TGTGCTAGTGGTCAAGCCGGGACTAGCAGGTATGAGCAGTTCTTC
CASGQAGTSRYEQFF
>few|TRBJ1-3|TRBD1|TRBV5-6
TGTGCCAGCAGCTGGGGGACAGGGATCGCAAACACCATATATTTT
CASSWGTGIANTIYF
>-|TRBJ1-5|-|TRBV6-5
TGTGCCAGCAGTCCACCGGGACAATCTCAGCCCCAGCATTTT
CASSPPGQSQPQHF
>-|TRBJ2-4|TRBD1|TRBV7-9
TGTGCCAGCAGCTTAGAGCAGGGGGTGACCAAAAACATTCAGTACTTC
CASSLEQGVTKNIQYF
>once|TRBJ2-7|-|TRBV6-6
TGTGCCAGCAGTTCCGGAGGAGGGGAAGAGCAGTACTTC
CASSSGGGEEQYF